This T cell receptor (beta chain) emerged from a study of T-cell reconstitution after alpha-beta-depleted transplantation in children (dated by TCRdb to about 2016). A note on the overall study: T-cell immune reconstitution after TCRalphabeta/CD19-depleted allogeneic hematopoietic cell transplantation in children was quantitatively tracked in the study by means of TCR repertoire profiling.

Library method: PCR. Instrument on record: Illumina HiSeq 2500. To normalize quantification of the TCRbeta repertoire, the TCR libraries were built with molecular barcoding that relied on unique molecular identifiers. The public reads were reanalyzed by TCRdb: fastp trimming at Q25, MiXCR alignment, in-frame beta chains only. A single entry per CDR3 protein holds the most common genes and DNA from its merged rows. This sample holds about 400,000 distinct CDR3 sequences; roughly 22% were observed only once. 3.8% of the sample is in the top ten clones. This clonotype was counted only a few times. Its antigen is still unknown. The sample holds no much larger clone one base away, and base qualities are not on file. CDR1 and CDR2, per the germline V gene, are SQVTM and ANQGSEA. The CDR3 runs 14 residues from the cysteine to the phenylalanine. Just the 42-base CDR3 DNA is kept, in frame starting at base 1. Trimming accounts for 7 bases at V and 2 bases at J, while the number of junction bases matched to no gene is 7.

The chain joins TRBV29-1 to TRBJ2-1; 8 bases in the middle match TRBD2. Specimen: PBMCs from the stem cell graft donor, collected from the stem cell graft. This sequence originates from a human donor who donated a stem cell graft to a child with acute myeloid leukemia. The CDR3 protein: CSARTSLTYNEQFF. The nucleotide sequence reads TGCAGCGCCAGGACTAGCTTAACCTACAATGAGCAGTTCTTC.